The next 15 T cell receptor beta chains were all read from a single sample in a study of regulatory dendritic cells for organ transplantation (dated by TCRdb to about 2017). Library construction relied on the immunoSEQ multiplex PCR assay. The table comes from immuneACCESS by way of TCRdb, which keeps in-frame sequences with V and J called. Part of the clones is missing from these tables; in studies checked, under half for an unresolved V gene and the rest for unknown reasons. The sample records 25,000 to 35,000 clones, roughly 85% of which are singletons. The ten top clones hold 0.4% to 0.5% of the sample. Sequencing was done on a sample of naive CD8+ T cells from blood. The label giving this sample's cell subset or site can be read as: CD45RA+ naive T cells. These receptors were taken from a human donor in good health.

The rearrangement links TRBV4-3 to TRBJ1-1, with unresolved D. The CDR3 has 13 residues. Trimming removed 4 bases from V and 0 bases from J, with 6 bases in between. Germline loops: CDR1 LGHNA, CDR2 YSLEER. This CDR3 reads CASSPTLNTEAFF. As DNA, the CDR3 is TGCGCCAGCAGCCCCACACTGAACACTGAAGCTTTCTTT.

In the case of this clone: The junction and the germline gene differ at one end; a read error may be behind it. The chain employs TRBV25-1 and TRBJ1-6, with TRBD1 matching 9 bases. The CDR3 has 15 residues. The germline V gene encodes CDR1 MGHDK and CDR2 SYGVNS. The CDR3 loop reads CASSPGQGYDSPLHF. The CDR3 bases are TGTGCCAGCAGTCCGGGACAGGGCTATGATTCACCCCTCCACTTT.

This clone was observed a single time. The rearrangement uses TRBV5-1 and TRBJ2-1; 7 bases agree with TRBD2. Trimming at V came to 2 bases and at J to 4 bases, leaving 3 bases not matched to a gene. The CDR3 is made up of 14 amino acids. Germline CDR1 reads SGHRS; CDR2 reads YFSETQ. CDR3 residues: CASSFLAVYNEQFF. The CDR3, as DNA: TGCGCCAGCAGCTTTCTAGCGGTATACAATGAGCAGTTCTTC. Looking up the rest from reference TRBV5-1 and TRBJ2-1 gives the full variable domain: KAGVTQTPRYLIKTRGQQVTLSCSPISGHRSVSWYQQTPGQGLQFLFEYFSETQRNKGNFPGRFSGRQFSNSRSEMNVSTLELGDSALYLCASSFLAVYNEQFFGPGTRLTVL.

This CDR3 reads CASSPYGGGEKLFF. In DNA form, the CDR3 reads TGTGCCAGCAGCCCCTACGGGGGGGGTGAAAAACTGTTTTTT. The rearrangement uses TRBV9 and TRBJ1-4; D is possibly TRBD1 (5 bases). V dropped 4 bases and J dropped 7 bases, with 14 bases sitting between them. The CDR3 contains 14 residues. Germline CDR1 reads SGDLS; CDR2 reads YYNGEE.

The gene calls are TRBV6-4 and TRBJ1-1; no clear D gene. This CDR3 has 16 residues. Germline CDR1 reads MRHNA; CDR2 reads SNTAGT. V shed 5 bases and J shed 4 bases, with 20 bases lying between them. CDR3 sequence (DNA): TGTGCCAGCAGTCCAACCGGGGAGGGCGCCCTCACTGAAGCTTTCTTT. It specifies CASSPTGEGALTEAFF.

V and J are TRBV2 and TRBJ2-5, with 11 nucleotides matching TRBD2. With 5 bases clipped from V and 3 bases from J, the junction kept 8 bases outside the gene matches. CDR3 length: 16 amino acids. Germline-derived CDR1 and CDR2 are SNHLY and FYNNEI. This CDR3 is CASSSALAGGKETQYF. The CDR3, as DNA: TGTGCCAGCAGTTCAGCTCTAGCGGGGGGCAAAGAGACCCAGTACTTC.

The chain employs TRBV7-9 and TRBJ2-3; no reliable D call. Germline assignment: CDR1 SEHNR and CDR2 FQNEAQ (reference sequence). CDR3 length: 15 residues. With 6 bases removed from V and 2 bases from J, the gap between germline ends came to 15 bases. For the CDR3, the DNA is TGTGCCAGCAGTTTCGACTTTAGCCCCACAGATACGCAGTATTTT. The encoded protein is CASSFDFSPTDTQYF.

The chain has TRBV9 and TRBJ2-1, with TRBD2 matching over 10 bases. CDR1 is SGDLS, CDR2 YYNGEE, per germline. J was trimmed by 6 bases and V by 3 bases; bases with no gene match: 6. CDR3 length equals 15 residues. CDR3 bases: TGTGCCAGCAGCGCGGGACTAGCGCGTCCCAATGAGCAGTTCTTC. This codes for CASSAGLARPNEQFF.

The V call is TRBV7-8, the J call TRBJ2-1; 10 bases align to TRBD2. Germline V gene lookup returns CDR1 SGHVS and CDR2 FQNEAQ. The CDR3 length is 17 residues. V lost 5 bases and J lost 4; bases outside the gene matches: 11. The CDR3 nucleotides are TGTGCCAGCAGCGTGCTATCTAGCGGGGGAGAATACAATGAGCAGTTCTTC. Translating gives CASSVLSSGGEYNEQFF.

V and J are TRBV27 and TRBJ1-1, with 9 bases that match TRBD1. There are 17 residues in the CDR3. V was clipped by 7 bases and J by 1 base; unmatched bases: 13. Germline values: CDR1 MNHEY, CDR2 SMNVEV (reference sequence). CDR3 coding DNA: TGTGCCAGCATTAGTCGCTGGACAGGGGCCAGGAACACTGAAGCTTTCTTT. It encodes CASISRWTGARNTEAFF.

This sequence joins TRBV6-1 and TRBJ1-2; weak D call: TRBD1 (6 bases). The CDR3 extends over 13 amino acids. Germline-derived CDR1 and CDR2 are MNHNS and SASEGT. The ends were cut back, 11 bases at V and 0 bases at J, with 13 bases in the middle. The CDR3 spells CAGGGETNYGYTF. For the CDR3, the DNA is TGTGCCGGGGGGGGCGAGACTAACTATGGCTACACCTTC.

This chain connects TRBV19 to TRBJ2-5, with TRBD2 matching over 8 bases. Germline V lookup: CDR1 LNHDA, CDR2 SQIVND (reference sequence). This CDR3 has 15 amino acids. The V gene end was trimmed by 3 bases and the J gene end by 2 bases; junction bases not matched to a gene: 5. In nucleotides, the CDR3 is TGTGCCAGTAGTATCCAGCGGGGGCTTCAAGAGACCCAGTACTTC. Amino acid sequence: CASSIQRGLQETQYF.

The chain has TRBV7-2 and TRBJ2-1; D possibly corresponds to TRBD1 (5 bases). This CDR3 contains 15 residues. V dropped 0 bases and J dropped 4 bases, with 10 bases sitting between them. From germline, CDR1 is SGHTA and CDR2 FQGNSA. The CDR3 reads CASSLARPGYNEQFF. The CDR3 nucleotides are TGTGCCAGCAGCTTAGCTCGCCCAGGGTACAATGAGCAGTTCTTC. Together with reference TRBV7-2 and TRBJ2-1, the CDR3 gives the full variable domain: GAGVSQSPSNKVTEKGKDVELRCDPISGHTALYWYRQSLGQGLEFLIYFQGNSAPDKSGLPSDRFSAERTGGSVSTLTIQRTQQEDSAVYLCASSLARPGYNEQFFGPGTRLTVL.

The chain recombines TRBV7-6 with TRBJ2-5; unclear D gene. The germline gives CDR1 SGHVS, CDR2 FNYEAQ. The V end lost 1 base, the J end lost 4 bases, and 10 bases lay between the germline ends. The CDR3 length is 14 residues. The CDR3 protein is CASSLDPGTETQYF. The CDR3 DNA follows: TGTGCCAGCAGCTTAGATCCGGGTACAGAGACCCAGTACTTC.

V is TRBV6-9 and J is TRBJ1-1; D gene uncertain. Germline V CDR1 and CDR2: MNHGY, SVAAGI. V lost 4 bases and J 3 bases, leaving 15 bases between the germline ends. The CDR3 totals 15 residues. For the CDR3, the DNA is TGTGCCAGCAGTTCTCGGGGAGAGACTCACACTGAAGCTTTCTTT. Residues: CASSSRGETHTEAFF.